This T cell receptor (beta chain) was retrieved from a study of a mutant IDH1 vaccine in newly diagnosed glioma. About the study: Patients began vaccination 4-6 weeks after radiotherapy alone, or with temozolomide cycles. Participants attended visit V12, the safety follow-up, at week 35, and then attended visit V13 at week 47. Previous treatment comprised radiotherapy, temozolomide, or both, mostly both.

Described time point: week 35, safety follow-up. Every single dose of the vaccine, 300 ug of mutant IDH1 20-mer peptide, came with topical imiquimod. As for this clone: Its target is not known.

Sequencing used immunoSEQ multiplex PCR; TCRdb keeps in-frame clones, though not all of them. Of fewer than 90,000 clones in the sample, 84% are singletons; the top ten hold more than 10%. The sample was PBMCs, taken from a glioma patient whose treatment included an IDH1 peptide vaccine. The clonotype was recovered from a man younger than 30 with glioma.

The CDR3 DNA sequence: TGTGCCTGGAGTGTGTCAGACTACGAGCAGTACTTC. Translation: CAWSVSDYEQYF. The J gene is TRBJ2-7, the V gene TRBV30, with D unresolved. The CDR3 totals 12 residues. CDR1 is GTSNPN, CDR2 SVGIG, per germline (reference sequence). Between the trimmed V and J ends, which lost 0 bases and 3 bases, there was a span of 6 bases. Looking up the rest from reference TRBV30 and TRBJ2-7 gives the full variable domain: SQTIHQWPATLVQPVGSPLSLECTVEGTSNPNLYWYRQAAGRGLQLLFYSVGIGQISSEVPQNLSASRPQDRQFILSSKKLLLSDSGFYLCAWSVSDYEQYFGPGTRLTVT.